The entry below describes one T cell receptor (beta chain). The entry originates in a study of cytomegalovirus exposure and HLA in healthy donors. The PCR was carried out with 60 Vbeta primers and 13 Jbeta primers. Clones were sequenced by immunoSEQ multiplex PCR, and TCRdb holds only the in-frame ones, with some missing. The sample holds about 98,000 clones, 80% to 85% seen once. V shed 5 bases and J shed 7 bases, with 11 bases lying between them. This CDR3 is 11 amino acids long. Germline CDR1 DFQATT, CDR2 SNEGSKA (reference sequence). Sequencing input: PBMCs. This clonotype was obtained from a man between 35 and 55 years old in good health and CMV-seronegative. The chain combines TRBV20-1 with TRBJ1-1, with a tentative D call TRBD1 (5 bases). This chain's CDR3 is CSASRGHEAFF. The CDR3, as DNA: TGCAGTGCTTCTAGGGGCCATGAAGCTTTCTTT.